The rows below give T cell receptor beta chains drawn from one sample of a study of human T cells and chemical hapten exposure. TCRdb re-called the RACE reads through MiXCR, storing one row per CDR3 protein. The sample carries roughly 130,000 distinct CDR3 sequences, about 8.2% recorded once. The sample consisted of whole blood. Source of these receptors: a male donor in good health. Some clones in this sample may be carry-over from other donors' samples. The CDR3 runs from the conserved cysteine through the conserved F or W. Each record gives: V gene, CDR3 length, J gene, D gene, CDR3 protein. A D gene is named only where the DNA matches it firmly.

V gene: TRBV5-1
CDR3 length: 17
J gene: TRBJ2-7
D gene: TRBD2
CDR3 protein: CASSWLEGTSGVYEQYF

V gene: TRBV28
CDR3 length: 15
J gene: TRBJ2-1
D gene: .
CDR3 protein: CASTGAGQGAYEQFF

V gene: TRBV4-3
CDR3 length: 15
J gene: TRBJ2-6
D gene: .
CDR3 protein: CASSPARSGANVLTF

V gene: TRBV10-3
CDR3 length: 14
J gene: TRBJ1-5
D gene: .
CDR3 protein: CAISSTGSNQPQHF

V gene: TRBV9
CDR3 length: 15
J gene: TRBJ2-5
D gene: TRBD2
CDR3 protein: CASSATSGIQETQYF

V gene: TRBV28
CDR3 length: 11
J gene: TRBJ1-6
D gene: .
CDR3 protein: CASSSWTAFHF

V gene: TRBV6-2/TRBV6-3
CDR3 length: 17
J gene: TRBJ2-5
D gene: TRBD1
CDR3 protein: CASSSYYRDSTKETQYF

V gene: TRBV4-3
CDR3 length: 19
J gene: TRBJ2-5
D gene: TRBD2
CDR3 protein: CASSQDSSGPAGGPETQYF

V gene: TRBV27
CDR3 length: 17
J gene: TRBJ2-7
D gene: TRBD1
CDR3 protein: CASTTLTGTGVAYEQYF

V gene: TRBV7-8
CDR3 length: 14
J gene: TRBJ2-5
D gene: .
CDR3 protein: CASSFSAGKETQYF

V gene: TRBV20-1
CDR3 length: 13
J gene: TRBJ2-7
D gene: .
CDR3 protein: CSARAIPSDEQYF

V gene: TRBV6-5
CDR3 length: 14
J gene: TRBJ2-7
D gene: .
CDR3 protein: CASSSGTGSYEQYF

V gene: TRBV3-1
CDR3 length: 15
J gene: TRBJ1-1
D gene: .
CDR3 protein: CASSQPIGMNTEAFF

V gene: TRBV4-1
CDR3 length: 15
J gene: TRBJ2-7
D gene: TRBD2
CDR3 protein: CASSHTSGGSYEQYF

V gene: TRBV12-3/TRBV12-4
CDR3 length: 15
J gene: TRBJ2-5
D gene: TRBD2
CDR3 protein: CASSPSGRGGETQYF

V gene: TRBV7-3
CDR3 length: 13
J gene: TRBJ2-3
D gene: .
CDR3 protein: CASSLVQGDTQYF

V gene: TRBV7-9
CDR3 length: 16
J gene: TRBJ1-4
D gene: .
CDR3 protein: CASSPRIGGKDEKLFF

V gene: TRBV7-9
CDR3 length: 15
J gene: TRBJ2-3
D gene: .
CDR3 protein: CASSFQRRKGDTQYF

V gene: TRBV12-3/TRBV12-4
CDR3 length: 14
J gene: TRBJ1-6
D gene: .
CDR3 protein: CASGGTGFNSPLHF

V gene: TRBV29-1
CDR3 length: 15
J gene: TRBJ2-7
D gene: TRBD1
CDR3 protein: CSVLQPGQGPYEQYF

V gene: TRBV29-1
CDR3 length: 17
J gene: TRBJ1-2
D gene: .
CDR3 protein: CSVRSTGSRLANYGYTF

V gene: TRBV5-4
CDR3 length: 16
J gene: TRBJ1-6
D gene: .
CDR3 protein: CASSLAGGYYNSPLHF